The rows below give T cell receptor beta chains drawn from one sample of a study of T-cell reconstitution after alpha-beta-depleted transplantation in children. MiXCR was run by TCRdb on the PCR reads, yielding one entry per CDR3 protein. The data show about 540,000 distinct CDR3 sequences, with about 16% seen just once and 3% to 4% held by the top ten. The material was PBMCs from the stem cell graft donor, obtained from the stem cell graft. The receptors here all came from a human donor who donated a stem cell graft to a child with acute lymphoblastic leukemia. CDR3s include the opening cysteine and the closing phenylalanine or tryptophan. The D gene is left open where the match is weak. Clone size is shown for a subset of rows, as once, few, many or a class of expanded clone.

abundance	j_gene	v_gene	d_gene	CDR3nt	CDR3aa
few	TRBJ2-1	TRBV6-5	.	TGTGCCAGCTCAGTTAGGGCGGAATACAATGAGCAGTTCTTC	CASSVRAEYNEQFF
.	TRBJ2-5	TRBV5-6	TRBD2	TGTGCCAGCAGCTGGACCCCTCGCGGGAGTTTGCGGGAGACCCAGTACTTC	CASSWTPRGSLRETQYF
.	TRBJ1-3	TRBV11-2	TRBD1	TGTGCCAGCAGCTTACTCCCGACAGGGTCCGGAAACACCATATATTTT	CASSLLPTGSGNTIYF
few	TRBJ1-1	TRBV21-1	.	TGTGCCAGCACCACAGGGGGTCCTGAAGCTTTCTTT	CASTTGGPEAFF
few	TRBJ1-3	TRBV6-1	.	TGTGCCAGCACCCAGGGGTGGGGAAACACCATATATTTT	CASTQGWGNTIYF
few	TRBJ1-3	TRBV18	.	TGTGCCAGCTCACCCCTCGAGTTCTCTGGAAACACCATATATTTT	CASSPLEFSGNTIYF
few	TRBJ2-7	TRBV3-1	.	TGTGCCAGCAGCCAAGTTTCGGGACTCCTCGCCACTGTCGCCGAGCAGTACTTC	CASSQVSGLLATVAEQYF
few	TRBJ1-5	TRBV7-9	.	TGTGCCAGCAGCTTAGTAGGCGCGGGGTATAGCAATCAGCCCCAGCATTTT	CASSLVGAGYSNQPQHF
few	TRBJ2-3	TRBV5-1	TRBD2	TGCGCCAGCAGCTTAACTAGCGGGGGACGAGATACGCAGTATTTT	CASSLTSGGRDTQYF
.	TRBJ2-7	TRBV5-6	TRBD1	TGTGCCAGCAGCGCCGGGACAGGGGGACCCTACGAGCAGTACTTC	CASSAGTGGPYEQYF
.	TRBJ1-3	TRBV7-6	.	TGTGCCAGCAGCTTATCGGGGCGGGACACCATATATTTT	CASSLSGRDTIYF
.	TRBJ2-7	TRBV20-1	.	TGCAGTGCTGAGGGCAGCGGGCCCTACGAGCAGTACTTC	CSAEGSGPYEQYF
few	TRBJ1-2	TRBV12-3/TRBV12-4	.	TGTGCCAGCAGTTATGGCGTTGGGGCTAGGGGCTACACCTTC	CASSYGVGARGYTF
.	TRBJ2-7	TRBV3-1	.	TGTGCCAGCAGCCCACCCCGACAGGACGAGCAGTACTTC	CASSPPRQDEQYF
few	TRBJ2-7	TRBV4-2	.	TGTGCCAGCAGCCCCAACCGGAATGGGGAGCAGTACTTC	CASSPNRNGEQYF
.	TRBJ2-4	TRBV5-6	.	TGTGCCAGCAGCCGGACATTAGCCAAAAACATTCAGTACTTC	CASSRTLAKNIQYF
few	TRBJ1-6	TRBV2	TRBD1	TGTGCCAGCAGTCAGACGCGACAGGGGGCGAATAATTCACCCCTCCACTTT	CASSQTRQGANNSPLHF
many	TRBJ2-7	TRBV7-8	TRBD2	TGTGCCAGCAGCTCAGGACTAGCGGGAGTAGACGAGCAGTACTTC	CASSSGLAGVDEQYF
.	TRBJ1-6	TRBV12-3/TRBV12-4	.	TGTGCCAGCAGTTTCGGGGGGTTGGATTCACCCCTCCACTTT	CASSFGGLDSPLHF
.	TRBJ2-5	TRBV5-1	.	TGCGCCAGCAGCCTTCCGGGCAGCAAAGAGACCCAGTACTTC	CASSLPGSKETQYF
.	TRBJ2-2	TRBV12-3/TRBV12-4	.	TGTGCCGTGATATGGGCCGGGGAGCTGTTTTTT	CAVIWAGELFF
few	TRBJ2-3	TRBV7-9	TRBD2	TGTGCCAGCAGCTTAGGGGCTAGCGGGAGTTTTGGAGATACGCAGTATTTT	CASSLGASGSFGDTQYF
few	TRBJ1-1	TRBV3-1	.	TGTGCCAGCAGCCCGGGGACCCCGAACACTGAAGCTTTCTTT	CASSPGTPNTEAFF
many	TRBJ2-7	TRBV20-1	TRBD2	TGCAGTGCCCGGGGACTACAAGCCTACGAGCAGTACTTC	CSARGLQAYEQYF
few	TRBJ2-5	TRBV29-1	.	TGCAGCGTTGAAGACGTGAGGCGGGGCTACCAAGAGACCCAGTACTTC	CSVEDVRRGYQETQYF
.	TRBJ2-1	TRBV5-1	.	TGCGCCAGCCACTCCCCTGAGCGGAATTTGGGTGAGCAGTTCTTC	CASHSPERNLGEQFF
few	TRBJ2-7	TRBV12-3/TRBV12-4	.	TGTGCCAGCAGTACGGGACGAAGCTCCTACGAGCAGTACTTC	CASSTGRSSYEQYF
few	TRBJ1-2	TRBV4-1	TRBD1	TGCGCCAGCAGACTGGGGCAGGGGGTTTATGGCTACACCTTC	CASRLGQGVYGYTF
.	TRBJ2-7	TRBV30	TRBD1	TGTGCCTGGATCATCCAGGGGGCGCAGTACTTC	CAWIIQGAQYF
.	TRBJ2-1	TRBV19	TRBD1	TGTGCCAGTAGTGCGTGGGACAGGGGCGATGAGCAGTTCTTC	CASSAWDRGDEQFF
many	TRBJ2-7	TRBV9	TRBD1	TGTGCCAGCAGCGTAGGTCGCGGGACAGGGACCTACGAGCAGTACTTC	CASSVGRGTGTYEQYF
few	TRBJ1-1	TRBV4-1	TRBD1	TGCGCCAGCAGCCAAGATTCAGGGACAGGGATGATGACAGCTTTCTTT	CASSQDSGTGMMTAFF
.	TRBJ1-5	TRBV7-9	.	TGTGCCAGCAGCTTAGTTTCAGGGGATAGCAATCAGCCCCAGCATTTT	CASSLVSGDSNQPQHF
few	TRBJ2-4	TRBV6-1	TRBD2	TGTGCCAGCAGCCACCAAACTAGCGGGAGTGGGCGGCGAAACATTCAGTACTTC	CASSHQTSGSGRRNIQYF
few	TRBJ1-1	TRBV6-1	.	TGTGCCAGCAGTCAACTGGTCCCGGGGAAGCGTGGGAACACTGAAGCTTTCTTT	CASSQLVPGKRGNTEAFF
once	TRBJ2-7	TRBV19	.	TGTGCCAGTAATGGCGGTCCCGAGCAGTACTTC	CASNGGPEQYF
few	TRBJ2-6	TRBV7-9	.	TGTGCCAGCAGCTTAGTTCAAGATCTTGGGGCCAACGTCCTGACTTTC	CASSLVQDLGANVLTF
.	TRBJ2-1	TRBV5-1	TRBD2	TGCGCCAGCAGCTTGCGGTTGCGGGAGTACGACAATGAGCAGTTCTTC	CASSLRLREYDNEQFF
.	TRBJ1-5	TRBV6-1	.	TGTGCCAGCAGTGAAGAAGGACCCCAGCATTTT	CASSEEGPQHF
many	TRBJ1-1	TRBV5-1	TRBD1	TGCGCCAGCAGCACGGACAGGGACACTGAAGCTTTCTTT	CASSTDRDTEAFF
few	TRBJ2-1	TRBV20-1	.	TGCAGTGTTATGGACCCCGCGGCCTACAATGAGCAGTTCTTC	CSVMDPAAYNEQFF